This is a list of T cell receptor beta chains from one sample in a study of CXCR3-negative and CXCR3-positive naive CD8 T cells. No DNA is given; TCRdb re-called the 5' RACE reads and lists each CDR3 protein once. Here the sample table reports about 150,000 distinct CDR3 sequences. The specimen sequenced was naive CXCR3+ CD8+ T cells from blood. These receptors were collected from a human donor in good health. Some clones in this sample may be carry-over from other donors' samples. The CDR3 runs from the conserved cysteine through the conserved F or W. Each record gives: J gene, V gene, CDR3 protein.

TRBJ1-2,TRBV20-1,CSAQKLIRDTFMSNYGYTF
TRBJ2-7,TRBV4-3,CASSQEWPRNTYEQYF
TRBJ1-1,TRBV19,CASSIWDRGNTEAFF
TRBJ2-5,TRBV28,CASSLAGSVETQYF
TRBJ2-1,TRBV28,CASSSSSGGYNEQFF
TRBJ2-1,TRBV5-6,CASSTTGTSGKSDNEQFF
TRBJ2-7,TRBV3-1,CASSQGAGGVYEQYF
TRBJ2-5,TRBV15,CATSSSRGLAEETQYF
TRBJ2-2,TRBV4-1,CASSQVLSSGELFF
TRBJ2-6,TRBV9,CASSDGLAESSGANVLTF
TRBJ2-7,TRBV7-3,CASSLKRGGGAYEQYF
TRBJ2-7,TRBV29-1,CSVDAGTGGEQYF
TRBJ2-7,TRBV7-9,CASSLTYYEQYF
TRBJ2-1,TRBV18,CASRTDMLGEQFF
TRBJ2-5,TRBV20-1,CSARVWREVEETQYF
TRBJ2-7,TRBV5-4,CASSLTNPSDPYEQYF
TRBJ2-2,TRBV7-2,CASSLVLAANTGELFF
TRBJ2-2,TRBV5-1,CASSGTGVDTGELFF
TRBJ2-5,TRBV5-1,CASSSTQETQYF
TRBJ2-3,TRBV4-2,CASSQGVSVVAGTQYF
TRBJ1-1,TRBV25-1,CASGWNTEAFF
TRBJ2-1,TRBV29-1,CSTAGRSYNEQFF
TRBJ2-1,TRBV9,CASSVVDVINEQFF
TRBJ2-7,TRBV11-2,CASSLTTDYEQYF
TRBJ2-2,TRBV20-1,CSAVPGLGGELFF
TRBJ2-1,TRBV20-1,CSASVMGPYNEQFF
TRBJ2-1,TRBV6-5,CASSYSTSGEQFF
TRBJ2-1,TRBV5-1,CASRSGLAGSSYNEQFF
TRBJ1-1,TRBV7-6,CASSLPGVLAFF
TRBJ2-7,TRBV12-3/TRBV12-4,CATMTASYEQYF
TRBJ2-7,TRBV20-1,CSAIDVDRVFPYEQYF
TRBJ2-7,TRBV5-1,CASSLAGQAKSYEQYF
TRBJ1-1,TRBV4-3,CASSRTGPLNTEAFF
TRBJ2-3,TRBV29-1,CSVQGLAGGRADTQYF
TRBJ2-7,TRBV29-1,CSVEWTGNGVEQYF
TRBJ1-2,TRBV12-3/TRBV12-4,CASSFGTGGSDGYTF
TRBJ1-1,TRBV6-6,CASSWTGSNTEAFF
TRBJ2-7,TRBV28,CASRLRDIYYEQYF
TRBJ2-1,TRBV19,CASSFLAGSYNEQFF
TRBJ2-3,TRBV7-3,CASSLGGGPDTQYF
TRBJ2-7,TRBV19,CASSPTGTEDYEQYF
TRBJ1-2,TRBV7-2,CAGSPVRTGRNYGYTF
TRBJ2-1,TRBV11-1,CASSLSGDSYNEQFF
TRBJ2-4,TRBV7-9,CASSLASGAKNIQYF
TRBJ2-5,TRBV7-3,CASSQGYQETQYF
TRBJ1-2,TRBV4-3,CASSQESGVYSYGYTF
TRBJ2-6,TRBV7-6,CASSPEAGGRVRANVLTF
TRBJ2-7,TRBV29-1,CSVSGQALEQYF
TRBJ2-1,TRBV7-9,CASSLAQGAYNEQFF